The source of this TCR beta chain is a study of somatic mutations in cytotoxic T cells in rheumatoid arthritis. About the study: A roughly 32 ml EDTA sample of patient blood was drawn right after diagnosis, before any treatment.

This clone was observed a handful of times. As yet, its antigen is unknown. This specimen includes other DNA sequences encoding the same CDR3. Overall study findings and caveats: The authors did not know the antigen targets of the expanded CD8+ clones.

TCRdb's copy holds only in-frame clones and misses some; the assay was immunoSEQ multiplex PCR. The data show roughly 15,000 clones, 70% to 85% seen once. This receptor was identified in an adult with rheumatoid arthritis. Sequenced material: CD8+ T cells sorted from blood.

In DNA, the CDR3 is TGCGCCAGCAGCCACCCCGGGACTTCTTACGAGCAGTACTTC. It translates to CASSHPGTSYEQYF. The rearrangement links TRBV4-1 to TRBJ2-7; a weak D match, TRBD2 (6 bases). V lost 3 bases and J lost 4, with 13 bases in between. The CDR3 consists of 14 residues. CDR1 is MGHRA and CDR2 is YSYEKL in the germline V gene.